A selection of T cell receptor beta chains follows, all from one sample in a study of regulatory T cells in long-lasting Graves disease. TCRdb called the multiplex PCR reads again in MiXCR, with one record for every CDR3 protein. The table records 350,000 to 500,000 distinct CDR3 sequences, approximately 16% of them present only once. This same sample was also part of a study on T cells in Graves' hyperthyroidism and ophthalmopathy.

The sequencing here drew on peripheral blood mononuclear cells (PBMCs), taken at new diagnosis, from a patient treated with antithyroid drugs. Receptor source: a young woman with Graves disease. The CDR3 runs from the conserved cysteine through the conserved F or W. Fields, in order: D gene, clone size, J gene, V gene, CDR3 protein, CDR3 DNA. The D gene is left open where the match is weak. Clone size is given for some rows only: seen once, a few or many times, or a class if the clone is expanded.

d_gene: NA
abundance: many
j_gene: TRBJ2-5
v_gene: TRBV28
CDR3aa: CASSLTGLQETQYF
CDR3nt: TGTGCCAGCAGTTTAACAGGGCTGCAAGAGACCCAGTACTTC

d_gene: TRBD1
abundance: many
j_gene: TRBJ2-5
v_gene: TRBV2
CDR3aa: CASSDEDRVQETQYF
CDR3nt: TGTGCCAGCAGTGACGAGGACAGGGTCCAAGAGACCCAGTACTTC

d_gene: NA
abundance: many
j_gene: TRBJ1-1
v_gene: TRBV12-3/TRBV12-4
CDR3aa: CASSSRQTTEAFF
CDR3nt: TGTGCCAGCAGTTCTCGACAGACCACTGAAGCTTTCTTT

d_gene: TRBD1
abundance: NA
j_gene: TRBJ1-4
v_gene: TRBV5-4
CDR3aa: CASSVTGVGEKLFF
CDR3nt: TGTGCCAGCAGCGTAACAGGGGTTGGTGAAAAACTGTTTTTT

d_gene: TRBD2
abundance: few
j_gene: TRBJ2-1
v_gene: TRBV5-1
CDR3aa: CASRSGGDSYNEQFF
CDR3nt: TGCGCCAGCAGGTCGGGGGGGGACTCCTACAATGAGCAGTTCTTC

d_gene: NA
abundance: many
j_gene: TRBJ1-1
v_gene: TRBV12-3/TRBV12-4
CDR3aa: CASIGQSTEAFF
CDR3nt: TGTGCCAGTATAGGACAGAGCACTGAAGCTTTCTTT

d_gene: NA
abundance: many
j_gene: TRBJ2-1
v_gene: TRBV7-2
CDR3aa: CASSRPGQAYNEQFF
CDR3nt: TGTGCCAGCAGCCGACCGGGACAAGCATACAATGAGCAGTTCTTC

d_gene: TRBD1
abundance: few
j_gene: TRBJ2-7
v_gene: TRBV9
CDR3aa: CASSGPGQGREQYF
CDR3nt: TGTGCCAGCAGCGGGCCGGGACAGGGGCGAGAGCAGTACTTC

d_gene: TRBD1
abundance: many
j_gene: TRBJ2-7
v_gene: TRBV6-2/TRBV6-3
CDR3aa: CASSYGGTGVSYEQYF
CDR3nt: TGTGCCAGCAGCTACGGCGGGACAGGGGTCTCCTACGAGCAGTACTTC

d_gene: NA
abundance: NA
j_gene: TRBJ1-1
v_gene: TRBV30
CDR3aa: CAERTGGTEAFF
CDR3nt: TGTGCCGAACGTACGGGCGGCACTGAAGCTTTCTTT

d_gene: NA
abundance: few
j_gene: TRBJ2-3
v_gene: TRBV19
CDR3aa: CASTPLGAGGTDTQYF
CDR3nt: TGTGCCAGTACCCCCCTGGGGGCAGGGGGGACAGATACGCAGTATTTT

d_gene: TRBD1
abundance: few
j_gene: TRBJ2-7
v_gene: TRBV7-8
CDR3aa: CASSDRAGYEQYF
CDR3nt: TGTGCCAGCAGCGACAGGGCGGGCTACGAGCAGTACTTC

d_gene: NA
abundance: many
j_gene: TRBJ1-6
v_gene: TRBV12-3/TRBV12-4
CDR3aa: CASSSGTKLSPLHF
CDR3nt: TGTGCCAGCAGTTCGGGGACGAAATTATCACCCCTCCACTTT

d_gene: NA
abundance: few
j_gene: TRBJ2-7
v_gene: TRBV3-1
CDR3aa: CASSQVLSFSYEQYF
CDR3nt: TGTGCCAGCAGCCAAGTTCTGAGCTTCTCCTACGAGCAGTACTTC

d_gene: TRBD2
abundance: many
j_gene: TRBJ2-1
v_gene: TRBV28
CDR3aa: CASSLSYLEAGGDNEQFF
CDR3nt: TGTGCCAGCAGTTTATCCTATCTAGAGGCGGGAGGGGACAATGAGCAGTTCTTC

d_gene: NA
abundance: many
j_gene: TRBJ1-2
v_gene: TRBV5-1
CDR3aa: CASRAGLGSSGYTF
CDR3nt: TGCGCCAGCAGAGCGGGACTGGGGTCGTCGGGCTACACCTTC

d_gene: TRBD2
abundance: many
j_gene: TRBJ2-3
v_gene: TRBV10-2
CDR3aa: CASSLAGGPADTQYF
CDR3nt: TGCGCCAGCAGTCTAGCGGGAGGGCCTGCAGATACGCAGTATTTT

d_gene: TRBD1
abundance: many
j_gene: TRBJ1-1
v_gene: TRBV20-1
CDR3aa: CSAEGQTMSEAFF
CDR3nt: TGCAGTGCTGAGGGACAGACGATGTCCGAAGCTTTCTTT

d_gene: TRBD1
abundance: many
j_gene: TRBJ2-7
v_gene: TRBV28
CDR3aa: CASSWTGTGYYEQYF
CDR3nt: TGTGCCAGCAGTTGGACCGGGACAGGATACTACGAGCAGTACTTC

d_gene: NA
abundance: many
j_gene: TRBJ2-1
v_gene: TRBV20-1
CDR3aa: CSARDGSSYNEQFF
CDR3nt: TGCAGTGCTAGAGATGGGAGCTCCTACAATGAGCAGTTCTTC

d_gene: NA
abundance: many
j_gene: TRBJ2-1
v_gene: TRBV27
CDR3aa: CASSLATGQGWYEQFF
CDR3nt: TGTGCCAGCAGTCTCGCAACGGGGCAGGGTTGGTATGAGCAGTTCTTC

d_gene: NA
abundance: NA
j_gene: TRBJ1-4
v_gene: TRBV28
CDR3aa: CASSFPPNEKLFF
CDR3nt: TGTGCCAGTTCGTTCCCTCCCAATGAAAAACTGTTTTTT

d_gene: NA
abundance: NA
j_gene: TRBJ2-3
v_gene: TRBV5-1
CDR3aa: CASSLPGIDTQYF
CDR3nt: TGCGCCAGCAGCTTGCCAGGGATTGATACGCAGTATTTT

d_gene: NA
abundance: many
j_gene: TRBJ2-1
v_gene: TRBV27
CDR3aa: CASSFLAGGLFF
CDR3nt: TGTGCCAGCAGTTTTCTCGCAGGAGGTTTGTTCTTC

d_gene: TRBD1
abundance: many
j_gene: TRBJ2-7
v_gene: TRBV7-2
CDR3aa: CASSKDRGPSEQYF
CDR3nt: TGTGCCAGCAGTAAAGACAGGGGGCCGTCCGAGCAGTACTTC

d_gene: NA
abundance: many
j_gene: TRBJ2-7
v_gene: TRBV7-9
CDR3aa: CASSLAIEGRPYEQYF
CDR3nt: TGTGCCAGCAGCTTAGCCATTGAGGGACGGCCCTACGAGCAGTACTTC